This T cell receptor (beta chain) emerged from a study of neurological immune-mediated disorders. Study-wide results and caveats: It was HTLV-1-associated myelopathy that showed the most TCR clonal expansion, while multiple sclerosis showed the least, falling below healthy controls. Across subjects, no CDR3 amino acid sequence appeared in expanded clones of more than one subject, a finding that suggested private repertoires in all groups.

Time point given: longitudinal time-point 3. The unsorted libraries originated from 2 million PBMCs that had been stored at -80 C. V lost 8 bases to trimming and J lost 6 bases; unmatched junction nucleotides: 10. Germline V gene data show CDR1 as MDHEN and CDR2 as SYDVKM. The CDR3 covers 15 residues. By 5'RACE with 10-nucleotide random UMIs, the cDNA was made. TCRdb processed the 5' RACE reads anew with MiXCR; each CDR3 protein has one entry. The table has around 100,000 distinct CDR3 sequences, 11% seen once. This clonotype was observed many times. Its matching antigen is unknown. This chain connects TRBV28 to TRBJ2-1, with 10 bases fitting TRBD1. Sequences were obtained from PBMCs. The sequence was obtained from a female donor with HTLV-1-associated myelopathy (HAM/TSP). Written as DNA, the CDR3 is TGTGCCAGCCGATGGACAGGGGGATTTAGCAATGAGCAGTTCTTC. Residues: CASRWTGGFSNEQFF.